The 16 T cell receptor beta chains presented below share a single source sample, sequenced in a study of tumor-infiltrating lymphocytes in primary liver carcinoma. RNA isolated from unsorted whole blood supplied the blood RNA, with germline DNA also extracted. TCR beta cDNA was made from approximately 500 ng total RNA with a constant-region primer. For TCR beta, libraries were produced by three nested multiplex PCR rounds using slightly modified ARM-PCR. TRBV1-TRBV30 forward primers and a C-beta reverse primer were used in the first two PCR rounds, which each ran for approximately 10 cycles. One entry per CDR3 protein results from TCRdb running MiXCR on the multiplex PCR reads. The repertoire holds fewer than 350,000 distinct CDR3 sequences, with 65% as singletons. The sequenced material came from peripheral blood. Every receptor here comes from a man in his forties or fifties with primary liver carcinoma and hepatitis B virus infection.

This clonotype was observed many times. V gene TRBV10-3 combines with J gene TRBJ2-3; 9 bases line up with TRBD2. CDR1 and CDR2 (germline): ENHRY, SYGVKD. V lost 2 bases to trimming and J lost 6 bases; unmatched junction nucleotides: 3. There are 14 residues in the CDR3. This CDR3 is CAISEGTSGDTQYF. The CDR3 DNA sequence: TGTGCCATCAGTGAGGGCACTAGCGGGGATACGCAGTATTTT.

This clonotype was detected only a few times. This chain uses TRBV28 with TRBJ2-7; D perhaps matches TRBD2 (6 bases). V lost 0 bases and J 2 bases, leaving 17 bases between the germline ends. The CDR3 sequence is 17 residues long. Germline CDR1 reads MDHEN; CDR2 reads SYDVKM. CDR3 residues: CASSLWLPAGRTYEQYF. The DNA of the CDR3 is TGTGCCAGCAGTTTATGGCTCCCCGCAGGGAGGACCTACGAGCAGTACTTC.

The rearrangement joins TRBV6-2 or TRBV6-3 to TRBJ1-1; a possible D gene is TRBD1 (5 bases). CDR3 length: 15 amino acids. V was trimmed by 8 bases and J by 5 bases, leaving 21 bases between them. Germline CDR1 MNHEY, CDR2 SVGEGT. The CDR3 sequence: CASRGARTLGTEAFF. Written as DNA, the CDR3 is TGTGCCAGCCGAGGCGCGCGGACACTGGGAACTGAAGCTTTCTTT.

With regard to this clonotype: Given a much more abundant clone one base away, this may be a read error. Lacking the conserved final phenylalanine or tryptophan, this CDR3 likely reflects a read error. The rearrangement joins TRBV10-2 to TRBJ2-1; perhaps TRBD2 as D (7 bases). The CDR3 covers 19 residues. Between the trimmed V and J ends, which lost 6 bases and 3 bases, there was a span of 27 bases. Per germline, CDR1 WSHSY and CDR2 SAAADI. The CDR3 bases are TGCGCCAGCAGCGGGGGTTGGGGGGGCCAAGGCTCCCTCTACAATGAGCAGTTCTCC. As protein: CASSGGWGGQGSLYNEQFS.

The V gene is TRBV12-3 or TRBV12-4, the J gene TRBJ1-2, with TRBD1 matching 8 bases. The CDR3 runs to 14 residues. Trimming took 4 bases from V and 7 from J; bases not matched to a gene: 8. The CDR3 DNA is TGTGCCAGCAGTTCAGACAGGGGAAATGGTGGCTACACCTTC. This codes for CASSSDRGNGGYTF.

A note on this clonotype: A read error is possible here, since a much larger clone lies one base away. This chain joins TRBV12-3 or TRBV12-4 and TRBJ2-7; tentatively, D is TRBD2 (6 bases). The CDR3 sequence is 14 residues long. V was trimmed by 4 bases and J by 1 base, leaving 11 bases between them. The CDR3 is CASSSGDRSYEQYF. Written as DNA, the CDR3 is TGTGCCAGCAGTTCGGGGGATAGGTCCTACGAGCAGTACTTC.

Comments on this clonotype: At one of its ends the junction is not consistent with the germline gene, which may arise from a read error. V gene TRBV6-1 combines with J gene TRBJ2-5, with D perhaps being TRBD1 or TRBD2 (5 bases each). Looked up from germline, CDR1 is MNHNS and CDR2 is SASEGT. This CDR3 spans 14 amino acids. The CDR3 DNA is TGTGCCAGCAGTAATTCCGGGGCAAAAGAGACCCAGTACTTT. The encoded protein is CASSNSGAKETQYF.

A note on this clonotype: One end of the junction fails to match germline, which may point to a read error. The CDR3 DNA reads as TGTGCCAACAGTTCCCCGGTGTCGGCGGGGCCAGATACGCAGTATTTT. Its protein product is CANSSPVSAGPDTQYF. The chain combines TRBV12-3 or TRBV12-4 with TRBJ2-3, with D perhaps TRBD2 (6 bases). The CDR3 is 16 residues long.

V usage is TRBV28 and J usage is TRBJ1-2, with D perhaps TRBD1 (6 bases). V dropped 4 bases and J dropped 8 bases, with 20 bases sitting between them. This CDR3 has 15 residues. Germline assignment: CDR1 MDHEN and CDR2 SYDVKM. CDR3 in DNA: TGTGCCAGCAGTTGGGGTATAGGGGGGGGGATCGGCTACACCTTC. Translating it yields CASSWGIGGGIGYTF.

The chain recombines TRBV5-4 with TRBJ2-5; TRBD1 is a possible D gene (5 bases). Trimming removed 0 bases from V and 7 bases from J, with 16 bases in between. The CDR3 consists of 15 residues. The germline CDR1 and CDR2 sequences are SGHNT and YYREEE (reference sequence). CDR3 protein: CASSLEGGRALTQYF. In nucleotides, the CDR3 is TGTGCCAGCAGCTTGGAGGGCGGCAGGGCCCTGACCCAGTACTTC.

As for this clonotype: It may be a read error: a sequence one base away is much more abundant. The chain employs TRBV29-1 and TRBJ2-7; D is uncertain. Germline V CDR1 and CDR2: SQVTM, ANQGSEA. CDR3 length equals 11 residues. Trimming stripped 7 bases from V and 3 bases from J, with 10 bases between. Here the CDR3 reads CSGSNNYEQYF. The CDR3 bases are TGCAGCGGGAGCAATAACTACGAGCAGTACTTC.

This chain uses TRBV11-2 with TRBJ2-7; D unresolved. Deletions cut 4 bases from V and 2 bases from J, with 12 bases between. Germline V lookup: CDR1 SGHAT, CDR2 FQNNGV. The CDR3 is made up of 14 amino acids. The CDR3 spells CASSCQTDAYEQYF. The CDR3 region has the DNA TGTGCCAGCAGCTGCCAGACGGATGCCTACGAGCAGTACTTC.

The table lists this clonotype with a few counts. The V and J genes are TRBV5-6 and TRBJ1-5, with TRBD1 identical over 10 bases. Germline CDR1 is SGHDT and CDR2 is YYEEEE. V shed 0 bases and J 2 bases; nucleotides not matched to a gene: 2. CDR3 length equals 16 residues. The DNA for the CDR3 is TGTGCCAGCAGCTTGGGGGACAGGGGAGGCAATCAGCCCCAGCATTTT. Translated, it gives CASSLGDRGGNQPQHF.

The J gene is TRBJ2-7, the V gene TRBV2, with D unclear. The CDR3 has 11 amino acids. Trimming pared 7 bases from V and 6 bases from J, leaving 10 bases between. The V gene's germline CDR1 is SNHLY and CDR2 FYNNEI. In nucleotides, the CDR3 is TGTGCCAGCAATGTCTTGGGCGAGCAGTACTTC. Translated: CASNVLGEQYF.

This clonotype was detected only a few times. Here the CDR3 reads CAWSVPSLAGGVGNANEQFF. The CDR3 DNA is TGTGCCTGGAGTGTACCGAGTCTAGCGGGAGGGGTTGGGAACGCGAATGAGCAGTTCTTC. The chain links TRBV30 to TRBJ2-1, with TRBD2 matching 12 bases. From germline, CDR1 is GTSNPN and CDR2 SVGIG (reference sequence). CDR3 size: 20 residues. V lost 0 bases to trimming and J lost 7 bases; unmatched junction nucleotides: 19.

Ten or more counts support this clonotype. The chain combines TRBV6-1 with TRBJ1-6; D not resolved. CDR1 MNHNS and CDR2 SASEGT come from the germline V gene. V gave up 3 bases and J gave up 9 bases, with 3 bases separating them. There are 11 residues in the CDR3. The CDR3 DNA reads TGTGCCAGCAGTGATGCTTCACCCCTCCACTTT. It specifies CASSDASPLHF.